This T cell receptor (beta chain) was sequenced during a study of T cells after yellow fever vaccination. Broader study findings: Repertoires obtained by FACS sorting could include abundant clonotypes that entered as contaminants from the bulk population. Booster sampling recovered most clones from primary vaccination (96% CD4, 88% CD8).

Germline values: CDR1 SGHRS, CDR2 YFSETQ. This CDR3 spans 15 amino acids. Trimming took 2 bases from V and 0 from J; bases not matched to a gene: 3. In making TCR cDNA, 5'RACE template switching added a universal primer site and UMIs to it. One entry per CDR3 protein results from TCRdb running MiXCR on the 5' RACE reads. The sample includes 100,000 to 150,000 distinct CDR3 sequences, under 8.5% of them seen just once. This clonotype was detected many times. Its cognate antigen is unknown. The sample consisted of CD4+ T cells sorted from PBMCs, taken about 10 days after the first yellow fever vaccination. The chain recombines TRBV5-1 with TRBJ2-7; 9 bases map to TRBD2. The sequence came from a man aged 18 to 30 who received the YFV17D yellow fever vaccine. As DNA, the CDR3 is TGCGCCAGCAGCTTAGCGGGGGGATTCTCCTACGAGCAGTACTTC. It yields the protein CASSLAGGFSYEQYF.